This is a list of T cell receptor beta chains from one sample in a study of OX40 agonist ivuxolimab in advanced cancers. The repertoire was sequenced with immunoSEQ multiplex PCR; TCRdb's copy has only in-frame clones and lacks some. Of about 68,000 clones detected, over 75% appear once; the ten largest clones hold 0.55% to 0.85%. The sample was CD4+ or CD8+ T cells sorted from blood, taken in a trial of the OX40 agonist ivuxolimab. Source of these receptors: an adult with an advanced solid tumor such as melanoma, head and neck, liver or kidney cancer. Each CDR3 is given with its conserved first and last residue. Fields, in order: D gene, clone size, J gene, V gene, CDR3 DNA, CDR3 protein. The D gene is left open where the match is weak. Clone size is given for some rows only: seen once, a few or many times, or a class if the clone is expanded.

TRBD1,-,TRBJ2-1,TRBV28,TGTGCCAGCACCCACAGGGGTCTTGAGCAGTTCTTC,CASTHRGLEQFF
-,once,TRBJ1-2,TRBV29-1,TGCAGCGTTGAAGCTTATCAGGGCTATGGCTACACCTTC,CSVEAYQGYGYTF
-,-,TRBJ2-1,TRBV29-1,TGCAGCGTTGGGAGGGGGGGAGGCAATGAGCAGTTCTTC,CSVGRGGGNEQFF
TRBD1,-,TRBJ2-7,TRBV18,TGTGCCAGCTCCGGGGACAGGGCCTACGAGCAGTACTTC,CASSGDRAYEQYF
TRBD1,-,TRBJ1-2,TRBV6-5,TGTGCCAGCAGGCCGGGACAGGGATCGCGCGGCTACACCTTC,CASRPGQGSRGYTF
TRBD1,-,TRBJ1-2,TRBV15,TGTGCCACCAGCATGACAGGGGACTATGGCTACACCTTC,CATSMTGDYGYTF
-,once,TRBJ2-1,TRBV11-1,TGTGCCAGCAGCTTAGGAAGCAGGGTCGAACGGGGCAATGAGCAGTTCTTC,CASSLGSRVERGNEQFF
-,-,TRBJ2-3,TRBV27,TGTGCCAGCGGGGCCCAAGGTACGCAGTATTTT,CASGAQGTQYF
-,-,TRBJ2-5,TRBV9,TGTGCCAGCAGCGTAGGTGTGAGGGGGTACGGGGAGACCCAGTACTTC,CASSVGVRGYGETQYF
TRBD2,-,TRBJ2-1,TRBV6-5,TGTGCCAGCAGCTTTAGCGGGGGACTTTACAATGAGCAGTTCTTC,CASSFSGGLYNEQFF
TRBD2,few,TRBJ2-1,TRBV4-2,TGTGCCAGCAGCCAAGATCCCAGCGGGGGAAGGAATGAGCAGTTCTTC,CASSQDPSGGRNEQFF
-,-,TRBJ1-1,TRBV2,TGTGCCAGCGGGGAGGGGATGCGAGCTTTCTTT,CASGEGMRAFF
TRBD1,-,TRBJ1-1,TRBV5-1,TGCGCCAGCAGATCCGGACAGGGAACAATGAACACTGAAGCTTTCTTT,CASRSGQGTMNTEAFF
TRBD1,-,TRBJ1-1,TRBV11-2,TGTGCCAGCAGCCCCCGGACAGGGGTCGGCACTGAAGCTTTCTTT,CASSPRTGVGTEAFF
-,-,TRBJ2-5,TRBV19,TGTGCCAGTAGTATAGGTCAGGGAAGGGAAGAGACCCAGTACTTC,CASSIGQGREETQYF
TRBD1,-,TRBJ1-2,TRBV27,TGTGCCAGCAGTTCACGCGGGACAGGGGGTGGCTACACCTTC,CASSSRGTGGGYTF
-,-,TRBJ1-2,TRBV5-5,TGTGCCAGCAGCCCTAGACAAAACTATGGCTACACCTTC,CASSPRQNYGYTF
-,-,TRBJ1-2,TRBV7-8,TGTGCCAGCAGCTTAGACGGGGGGGGCTACACCTTC,CASSLDGGGYTF
TRBD1,-,TRBJ2-7,TRBV29-1,TGCAGCGTTGCCCCGACAGGGGACGAGCAGTACTTC,CSVAPTGDEQYF
-,-,TRBJ2-6,TRBV11-2,TGTGCCAGCAGCTTAGGGGCGTTCATTGGGGCCAACGTCCTGACTTTC,CASSLGAFIGANVLTF
TRBD2,-,TRBJ2-3,TRBV5-4,TGTGCCAGCAGCTCACCGGGACTAGCGGGGGCAGATACGCAGTATTTT,CASSSPGLAGADTQYF
TRBD1,-,TRBJ2-7,TRBV5-4,TGTGCCAGCAGCTTGCAGGGGGCCTCCTACGAGCAGTACTTC,CASSLQGASYEQYF
-,-,TRBJ1-4,TRBV19,TGTGCCAGTAGCGGCCTGGGGCCCCCTAATGAAAAACTGTTTTTT,CASSGLGPPNEKLFF
-,-,TRBJ2-1,TRBV7-2,TGTGCCAGCAGCTCCCAGGGGAATGAGCAGTTCTTC,CASSSQGNEQFF
-,-,TRBJ2-1,TRBV29-1,TGCAGCGTGGAGGGGGACAGCTCCTACAATGAGCAGTTCTTC,CSVEGDSSYNEQFF
-,-,TRBJ2-2,TRBV5-1,TGCGCCAGCAGCTTGGACGGCAGAGTCACCGGGGAGCTGTTTTTT,CASSLDGRVTGELFF
-,-,TRBJ1-4,TRBV6-5,TGTGCCAGCAGTTCAGGGCCCCAGCGCTATGGGGAAAAACTGTTTTTT,CASSSGPQRYGEKLFF
TRBD1,-,TRBJ1-1,TRBV11-3,TGTGCCAGCAGTTTTGAGGGACAGCGGAACACTGAAGCTTTCTTT,CASSFEGQRNTEAFF
TRBD1,-,TRBJ1-1,TRBV19,TGTGCCAGTAGTATGGGTGGGACAGGGGTAGGTGACACTGAAGCTTTCTTT,CASSMGGTGVGDTEAFF
-,few,TRBJ2-2,TRBV5-6,TGTGCCAGCAGCTTGAAGGGCAGGGACCACACCGGGGAGCTGTTTTTT,CASSLKGRDHTGELFF
-,-,TRBJ1-1,TRBV6-5,TGTGCCAGCAAGTTTGGGGGGAACACTGAAGCTTTCTTT,CASKFGGNTEAFF
-,-,TRBJ1-1,TRBV6-5,TGTGCCAGCAGTTACGGGGGGGACACTGAAGCTTTCTTT,CASSYGGDTEAFF
-,-,TRBJ1-3,TRBV19,TGTGCCAGTAGTATCCCAGGGACTGGCACCATATATTTT,CASSIPGTGTIYF
-,-,TRBJ1-1,TRBV11-2,TGTGCCAGCAGTCCGACATCCGGGAACACTGAAGCTTTCTTT,CASSPTSGNTEAFF
-,-,TRBJ1-6,TRBV6-6,TGTGCCAGCAGCAACCCAGGGGCCCTCCACTTT,CASSNPGALHF
-,once,TRBJ1-6,TRBV10-3,TGTGCCATCAGTGAGCCTCAAGATTCACCCCTCCACTTT,CAISEPQDSPLHF
TRBD2,once,TRBJ2-7,TRBV6-6,TGTGCCAGCAATAGCGGGGGGGACGAGCAGTACTTC,CASNSGGDEQYF
-,-,TRBJ1-2,TRBV27,TGTGCCAGCAGCCGCGCCCTCCGCTTAGGGTATGGCTACACCTTC,CASSRALRLGYGYTF
TRBD1,-,TRBJ1-4,TRBV10-2,TGCGCCAGCAGTGAGGACAGGGATAATGAAAAACTGTTTTTT,CASSEDRDNEKLFF
-,-,TRBJ1-1,TRBV4-1,TGCGCCAGCAGCATAGGCGGGAGGGGGGCAAGCGTTTGGACTGAAGCTTTCTTT,CASSIGGRGASVWTEAFF
TRBD1,-,TRBJ1-2,TRBV6-4,TGTGCCAGCAGTTACTCTCGACAGGGTAACTATGGCTACACCTTC,CASSYSRQGNYGYTF
TRBD2,-,TRBJ2-7,TRBV4-3,TGCGCCAGCAGCCAACAAAGGGGCGGGGGGTCCTACGAGCAGTACTTC,CASSQQRGGGSYEQYF
-,-,TRBJ1-1,TRBV15,TGTGCCACCAGCGTGGAGGTAATGAACACTGAAGCTTTCTTT,CATSVEVMNTEAFF
TRBD1,-,TRBJ2-6,TRBV6-5,TGTGCCAGCAGTTTACAGGGGTTCTCTGGGGCCAACGTCCTGACTTTC,CASSLQGFSGANVLTF
-,-,TRBJ1-1,TRBV4-3,TGCGCCAGCAGCCAGGACCAGGGAGAGGGGACTGAAGCTTTCTTT,CASSQDQGEGTEAFF
-,-,TRBJ2-1,TRBV11-2,TGTGCCAGCAGTTTACAGGGAAACACCTACAATGAGCAGTTCTTC,CASSLQGNTYNEQFF
TRBD1,-,TRBJ2-7,TRBV6-6,TGTGCCAGCAGTTGGGGGACAGGAGGCTACGAGCAGTACTTC,CASSWGTGGYEQYF
-,-,TRBJ1-2,TRBV7-2,TGTGCCAGCAGCTTAGGCGCCAGTACTAACTATGGCTACACCTTC,CASSLGASTNYGYTF
-,-,TRBJ2-7,TRBV29-1,TGCAGCGTTGTAGGGACAATACCCTACGAGCAGTACTTC,CSVVGTIPYEQYF
-,-,TRBJ1-2,TRBV7-2,TGTGCCAGCAGCCCTGACAGAAACTATGGCTACACCTTC,CASSPDRNYGYTF
TRBD2,-,TRBJ2-5,TRBV5-1,TGCGCCAGCAGCTTGGGACTAGCGGAAAAAGAGACCCAGTACTTC,CASSLGLAEKETQYF
-,-,TRBJ1-6,TRBV18,TGTGCCAGCTCCTCGAACCCCTTTCCGGAAACGGGTTCACCCCTCCACTTT,CASSSNPFPETGSPLHF
-,once,TRBJ1-1,TRBV7-8,TGTGCCAGCAGCCCCTCTAGGGACACTGAAGCTTTCTTT,CASSPSRDTEAFF
-,-,TRBJ2-5,TRBV10-3,TGTGCCATCAGTGAGCCTAAGCTGGGAGAAGAGACCCAGTACTTC,CAISEPKLGEETQYF
TRBD2,once,TRBJ2-5,TRBV7-2,TGTGCCAGCAGCTCCGGACTAGCGGGGATTTCGTACCAAGAGACCCAGTACTTC,CASSSGLAGISYQETQYF
TRBD1,-,TRBJ2-7,TRBV5-1,TGCGCCAGCAGCTCGGACAGGTTCTACGAGCAGTACTTC,CASSSDRFYEQYF
-,-,TRBJ1-1,TRBV2,TGTGCCAGCAGTCCAACAGGGACCCAAGCTTTCTTT,CASSPTGTQAFF
-,-,TRBJ2-3,TRBV2,TGTGCCAGCATACATGGGGGAAGGGGTACAGATACGCAGTATTTT,CASIHGGRGTDTQYF